One and the same sample provided the 10 T cell receptor beta chains below, sequenced in a study of blood T cell repertoires in COVID-19. The data were produced by immunoSEQ multiplex PCR, yet TCRdb's version contains in-frame clones alone and is incomplete. The sample consists of about 83,000 clones, 85% to 90% of them appearing once. The sample was peripheral blood. These receptors came from a man at least 80 years old with active or convalescent COVID-19.

The J gene is TRBJ2-7, the V gene TRBV6-6; 11 bases align to TRBD2. Germline assignment: CDR1 MNHNY and CDR2 SVGAGI (reference sequence). The V and J ends lost 5 bases and 6 bases, in that order; junction bases with no gene match: 9. This CDR3 spans 15 amino acids. The CDR3 here is CASSRTSGGRLEQYV. CDR3 nucleotides: TGTGCCAGCAGTCGAACTAGCGGGGGCCGGCTCGAGCAGTACGTC.

This rearrangement joins TRBV18 to TRBJ2-3; D might be TRBD2 (6 bases). V lost 3 bases to trimming and J lost 0 bases, with 13 bases between them. Germline V lookup: CDR1 KGHSH, CDR2 LQKENI. The CDR3 totals 16 residues. The CDR3 DNA follows: TGTGCCAGCTCACCCCTTGGTGGGAGGAGCACAGATACGCAGTATTTT. It codes for CASSPLGGRSTDTQYF.

The chain carries TRBV18 and TRBJ2-5; tentatively, D is TRBD1 (5 bases). Trimming took off 3 bases at V and 4 bases at J, with 9 bases between the two ends. The germline V gene encodes CDR1 KGHSH and CDR2 LQKENI. This CDR3 spans 13 amino acids. CDR3: CASSPDSRETQYF. The CDR3 coding sequence is TGTGCCAGCTCACCTGACAGTCGAGAGACCCAGTACTTC.

The chain employs TRBV7-9 and TRBJ2-2; 8 nucleotides match TRBD2. V was clipped by 6 bases and J by 2 bases; unmatched bases: 11. This CDR3 has 17 residues. Looked up from germline, CDR1 is SEHNR and CDR2 is FQNEAQ (reference sequence). For the CDR3, the DNA is TGTGCCAGCAGGCCCGGGGGGCGGGGGGCCAACACCGGGGAGCTGTTTTTT. Its translation is CASRPGGRGANTGELFF.

The chain employs TRBV5-8 and TRBJ1-1; tentatively, D is TRBD1 (5 bases). The germline gives CDR1 SGHTS, CDR2 YDEGEE. This CDR3 comprises 13 residues. Deletions cut 4 bases from V and 6 bases from J, with 13 bases between. The CDR3 DNA is TGTGCCAGCAGCCCCGACAGCACCTCTGAAGCTTTCTTT. The encoded protein is CASSPDSTSEAFF.

The gene calls are TRBV2 and TRBJ1-3; D remains unclear. The germline V gene encodes CDR1 SNHLY and CDR2 FYNNEI. The V end lost 3 bases, the J end lost 1 base, and 4 bases lay between the germline ends. The CDR3 runs to 13 residues. The CDR3 coding sequence is TGTGCCAGCAGTGACGGTTCTGGAAACACCATATATTTT. The encoded protein is CASSDGSGNTIYF.

The V call is TRBV6-6, the J call TRBJ1-6, with D unclear. The CDR3 consists of 16 residues. The V end was cut by 0 bases, the J end by 7 bases, with 13 bases between. Germline CDR1 is MNHNY and CDR2 is SVGAGI (reference sequence). The CDR3 spells CASSYSWGDPNSPLHF. CDR3 nucleotides: TGTGCCAGCAGTTACTCGTGGGGAGACCCGAATTCACCCCTCCACTTT.

The rearrangement links TRBV10-3 to TRBJ1-5; D unresolved. CDR1 is ENHRY, CDR2 SYGVKD, per germline. The V end was cut by 4 bases, the J end by 7 bases, with 20 bases between. The CDR3 loop spans 16 amino acids. The CDR3 coding sequence is TGTGCCATCAGTGCCCCGCGCGGAGGGTCAGAACAGCCCCAGCATTTT. This encodes CAISAPRGGSEQPQHF.

This chain connects TRBV7-9 to TRBJ2-7, with 10 bases aligning to TRBD1. Trimming at V came to 3 bases and at J to 2 bases, leaving 1 base not matched to a gene. CDR3 size: 14 residues. Germline lookup yields CDR1 SEHNR and CDR2 FQNEAQ (reference sequence). The CDR3 nucleotides are TGTGCCAGCAGCTTGGGGACAGGGGCCTACGAGCAGTACGTC. This sequence encodes CASSLGTGAYEQYV.

The DNA of the CDR3 is TGTGCCAGCGCGGGGATCACTGAAGCTTTCTTT. It translates to CASAGITEAFF. V gene TRBV28 combines with J gene TRBJ1-1; D not resolved. V was pared by 8 bases and J by 4 bases, with 8 bases between. Germline V lookup: CDR1 MDHEN, CDR2 SYDVKM. This CDR3 is 11 amino acids long.